The 10 T cell receptor beta chains below come from one sample, sequenced in a study of shared clonotypes between healthy human individuals. Some clones are missing from TCRdb's copy, which holds only in-frame ones; the method was immunoSEQ multiplex PCR. Of 2 million to 2.5 million clones listed, 90% to 97% are singletons. The sample was naive CD4+ T cells sorted from blood. As to subset: CD45RA+ positively selected. Every receptor here comes from a man between 18 and 35 years old in good health.

V usage is TRBV5-1 and J usage is TRBJ2-7, with D perhaps TRBD1 (6 bases). From germline, CDR1 is SGHRS and CDR2 YFSETQ. This CDR3 is built from 14 residues. The ends were cut back, 1 base at V and 3 bases at J, with 11 bases in the middle. The CDR3 DNA follows: TGCGCCAGCAGCTTGAATCAGGGACACTACGAGCAGTACTTC. This translates into CASSLNQGHYEQYF.

The V gene is TRBV5-4, the J gene TRBJ1-5; no reliable D call. The germline gives CDR1 SGHNT, CDR2 YYREEE (reference sequence). CDR3 size: 15 residues. Trimming took off 4 bases at V and 3 bases at J, with 14 bases between the two ends. The CDR3 bases are TGTGCCAGCAGCCTGGACGGTAACCTCAATCAGCCCCAGCATTTT. Translated: CASSLDGNLNQPQHF.

The gene calls are TRBV25-1 and TRBJ1-5, with D tentatively TRBD1 (5 bases). Germline-derived CDR1 and CDR2 are MGHDK and SYGVNS. This CDR3 contains 14 residues. V lost 5 bases to trimming and J lost 3 bases, with 11 bases between them. CDR3 sequence: CASSPTGVNQPQHF. The CDR3 region has the DNA TGTGCCAGCAGTCCCACGGGGGTCAATCAGCCCCAGCATTTT.

In this sample, this clone turned up once. The V and J genes are TRBV2 and TRBJ2-1; a weak D match, TRBD1 (5 bases). The CDR3 covers 13 residues. Germline-derived CDR1 and CDR2 are SNHLY and FYNNEI. V dropped 3 bases and J dropped 9 bases, with 12 bases sitting between them. CDR3 sequence reads: CASSDLQGSEQFF. The CDR3 DNA follows: TGTGCCAGCAGTGATTTGCAGGGAAGTGAGCAGTTCTTC.

This chain uses TRBV4-1 with TRBJ2-5, with D possibly being TRBD1 (6 bases). This CDR3 region has 16 residues. V shed 0 bases and J shed 5 bases, with 16 bases lying between them. Per germline, CDR1 MGHRA and CDR2 YSYEKL. The CDR3 DNA follows: TGCGCCAGCAGCCAAGAAGGTCAGGGGTTTAGCGAGACCCAGTACTTC. The encoded protein is CASSQEGQGFSETQYF.

The gene calls are TRBV19 and TRBJ1-2, with no clear D. V lost 0 bases to trimming and J lost 8 bases, with 7 bases between them. The CDR3 has 12 residues. Per the germline V gene, CDR1 is LNHDA and CDR2 is SQIVND (reference sequence). The chain's CDR3 is CASSIDRGGYTF. The DNA of the CDR3 is TGTGCCAGTAGTATAGACAGAGGGGGCTACACCTTC.

The count of this clone is one. Other DNA sequences in this specimen translate into the identical CDR3. The V gene is TRBV2, the J gene TRBJ1-1, with 8 positions matching TRBD1. There are 14 residues in the CDR3. V was pared by 4 bases and J by 5 bases, with 6 bases of the junction left unmatched. Germline CDR1 reads SNHLY; CDR2 reads FYNNEI. CDR3 in amino acids: CASSVQGAGTEAFF. The CDR3 nucleotides read TGTGCCAGCAGTGTTCAGGGGGCAGGGACTGAAGCTTTCTTT.

The chain combines TRBV6-6 with TRBJ1-2; 8 bases are a match to TRBD1. Per germline, CDR1 MNHNY and CDR2 SVGAGI (reference sequence). J lost 4 bases, V lost 5 bases, and 6 bases had no gene match. The CDR3 runs 14 residues. The CDR3 coding sequence is TGTGCCAGCAGTATTGGACAGGGCGCCTATGGCTACACCTTC. Amino acids: CASSIGQGAYGYTF.

The chain has TRBV18 and TRBJ1-4; D may be TRBD1 (5 bases). This CDR3 region has 17 residues. CDR1 KGHSH and CDR2 LQKENI come from the germline V gene. V was clipped by 0 bases and J by 10 bases, with 21 bases between them. CDR3 DNA: TGTGCCAGCTCACCACCCGGTCCGGGGGTTGAGAACCGAAAACTGTTTTTT. As protein: CASSPPGPGVENRKLFF.

The J gene is TRBJ1-2, the V gene TRBV7-3; D unclear. V lost 2 bases and J lost 4, with 5 bases in between. The CDR3 sequence is 12 residues long. Per the germline V gene, CDR1 is SGHTA and CDR2 is FQGTGA. The DNA for the CDR3 is TGTGCCAGCAGCTTAGACGGCTATGGCTACACCTTC. Translating it yields CASSLDGYGYTF.